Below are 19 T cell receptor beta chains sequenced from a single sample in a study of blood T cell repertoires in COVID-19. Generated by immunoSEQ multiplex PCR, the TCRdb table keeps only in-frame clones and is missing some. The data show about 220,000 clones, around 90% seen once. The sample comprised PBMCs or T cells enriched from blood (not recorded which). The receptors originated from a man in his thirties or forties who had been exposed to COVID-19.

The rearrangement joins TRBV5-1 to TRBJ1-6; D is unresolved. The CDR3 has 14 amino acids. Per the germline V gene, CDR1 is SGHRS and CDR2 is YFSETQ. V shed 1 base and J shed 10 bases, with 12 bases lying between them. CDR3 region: CASSLLQSGSPLHF. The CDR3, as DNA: TGCGCCAGCAGCTTGTTACAGTCTGGCTCACCCCTCCACTTT.

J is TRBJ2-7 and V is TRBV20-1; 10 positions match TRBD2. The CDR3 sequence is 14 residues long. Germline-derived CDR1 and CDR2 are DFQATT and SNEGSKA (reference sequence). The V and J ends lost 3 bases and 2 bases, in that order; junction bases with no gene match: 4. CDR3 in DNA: TGCAGTGCTAGTAGGCTAGCGGGGGCCTACGAGCAGTACTTC. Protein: CSASRLAGAYEQYF.

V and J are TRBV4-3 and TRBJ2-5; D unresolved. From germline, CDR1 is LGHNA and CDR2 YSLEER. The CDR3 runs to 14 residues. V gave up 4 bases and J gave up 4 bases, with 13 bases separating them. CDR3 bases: TGCGCCAGCAGCCCCACAGTGGGCCCAGAGACCCAGTACTTC. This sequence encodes CASSPTVGPETQYF.

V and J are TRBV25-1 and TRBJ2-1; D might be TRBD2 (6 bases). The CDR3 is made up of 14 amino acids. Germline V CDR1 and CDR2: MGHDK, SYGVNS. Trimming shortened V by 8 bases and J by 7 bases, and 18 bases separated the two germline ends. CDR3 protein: CASGTGVIWNEQFF. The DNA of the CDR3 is TGTGCCAGCGGGACGGGGGTTATTTGGAATGAGCAGTTCTTC.

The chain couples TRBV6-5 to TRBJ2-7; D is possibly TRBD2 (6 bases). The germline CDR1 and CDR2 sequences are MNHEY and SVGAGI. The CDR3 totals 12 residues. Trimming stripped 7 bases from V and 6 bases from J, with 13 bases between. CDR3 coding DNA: TGTGCCAGCAAGGGAGGAATCGTCGAGCAGTACTTC. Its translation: CASKGGIVEQYF.

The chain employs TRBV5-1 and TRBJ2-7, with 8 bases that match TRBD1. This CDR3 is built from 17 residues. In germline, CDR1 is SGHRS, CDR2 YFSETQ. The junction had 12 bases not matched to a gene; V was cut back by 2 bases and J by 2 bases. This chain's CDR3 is CASSFYGATGGTYEQYF. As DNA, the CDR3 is TGCGCCAGCAGCTTTTACGGAGCAACAGGGGGAACCTACGAGCAGTACTTC. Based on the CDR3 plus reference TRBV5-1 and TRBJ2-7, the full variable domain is KAGVTQTPRYLIKTRGQQVTLSCSPISGHRSVSWYQQTPGQGLQFLFEYFSETQRNKGNFPGRFSGRQFSNSRSEMNVSTLELGDSALYLCASSFYGATGGTYEQYFGPGTRLTVT.

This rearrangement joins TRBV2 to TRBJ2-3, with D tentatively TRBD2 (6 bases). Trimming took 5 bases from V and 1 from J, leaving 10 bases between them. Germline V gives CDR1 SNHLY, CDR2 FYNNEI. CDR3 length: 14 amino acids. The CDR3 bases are TGTGCCAGCAGTCAACGGAGGGGCACAGATACGCAGTATTTT. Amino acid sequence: CASSQRRGTDTQYF.

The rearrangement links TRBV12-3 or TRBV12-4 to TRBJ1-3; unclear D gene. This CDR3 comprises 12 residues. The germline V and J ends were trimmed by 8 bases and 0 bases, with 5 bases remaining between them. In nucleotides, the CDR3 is TGTGCCAGCCGGAGCTCTGGAAACACCATATATTTT. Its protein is CASRSSGNTIYF.

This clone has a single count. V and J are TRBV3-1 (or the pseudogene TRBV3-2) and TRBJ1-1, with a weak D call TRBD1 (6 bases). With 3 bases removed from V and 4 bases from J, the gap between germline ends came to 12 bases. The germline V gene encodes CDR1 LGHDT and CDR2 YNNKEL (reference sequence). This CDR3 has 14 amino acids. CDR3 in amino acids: CASSQRGGGTEAFF. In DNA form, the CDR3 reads TGTGCCAGCAGCCAGCGCGGGGGCGGCACTGAAGCTTTCTTT.

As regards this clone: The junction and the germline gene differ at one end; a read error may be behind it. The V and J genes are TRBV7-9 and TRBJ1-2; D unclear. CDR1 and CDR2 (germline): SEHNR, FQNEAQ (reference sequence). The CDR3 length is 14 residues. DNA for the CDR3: TGTGCCAGCAGCTTAGCGGTAAAAAACTCTGGCTACACCTTC. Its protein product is CASSLAVKNSGYTF.

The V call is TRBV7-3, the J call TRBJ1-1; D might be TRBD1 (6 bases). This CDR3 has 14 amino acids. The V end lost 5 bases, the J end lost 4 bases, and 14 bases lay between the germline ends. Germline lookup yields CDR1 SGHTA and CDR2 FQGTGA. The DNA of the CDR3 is TGTGCCAGCAGCCTGGCCGGGACATTCACTGAAGCTTTCTTT. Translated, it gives CASSLAGTFTEAFF.

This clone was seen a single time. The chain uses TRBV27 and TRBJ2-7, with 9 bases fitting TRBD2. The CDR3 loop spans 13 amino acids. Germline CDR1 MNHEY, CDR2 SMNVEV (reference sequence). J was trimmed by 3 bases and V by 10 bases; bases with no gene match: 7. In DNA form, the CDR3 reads TGTGCCAAAAGCGGGGGGACTTTCTACGAGCAGTACTTC. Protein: CAKSGGTFYEQYF.

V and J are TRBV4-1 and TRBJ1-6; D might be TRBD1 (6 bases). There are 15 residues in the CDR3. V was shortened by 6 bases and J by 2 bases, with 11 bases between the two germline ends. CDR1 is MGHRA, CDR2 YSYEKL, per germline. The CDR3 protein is CASRQGETYNSPLHF. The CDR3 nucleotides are TGCGCCAGCAGACAGGGCGAGACCTATAATTCACCCCTCCACTTT.

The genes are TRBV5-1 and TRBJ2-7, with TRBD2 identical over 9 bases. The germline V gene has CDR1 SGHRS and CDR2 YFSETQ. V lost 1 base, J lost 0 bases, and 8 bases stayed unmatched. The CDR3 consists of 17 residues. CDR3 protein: CASSLMPLSGSSYEQYF. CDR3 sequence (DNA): TGCGCCAGCAGCTTGATGCCCCTTAGCGGGAGCTCCTACGAGCAGTACTTC.

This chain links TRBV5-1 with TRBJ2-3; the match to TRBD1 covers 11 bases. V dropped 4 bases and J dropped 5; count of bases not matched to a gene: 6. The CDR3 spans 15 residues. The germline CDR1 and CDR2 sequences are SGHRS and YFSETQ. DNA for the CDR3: TGCGCCAGCAGCCTTCCCGGGACAGGGGGAGATACGCAGTATTTT. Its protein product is CASSLPGTGGDTQYF.

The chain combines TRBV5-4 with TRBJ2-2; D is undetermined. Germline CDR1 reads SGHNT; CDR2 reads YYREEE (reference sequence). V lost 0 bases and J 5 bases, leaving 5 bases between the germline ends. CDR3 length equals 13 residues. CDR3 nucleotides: TGTGCCAGCAGCTTGGCCCCAACCGGGGAGCTGTTTTTT. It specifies CASSLAPTGELFF. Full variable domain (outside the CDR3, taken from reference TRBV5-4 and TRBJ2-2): ETGVTQSPTHLIKTRGQQVTLRCSSQSGHNTVSWYQQALGQGPQFIFQYYREEENGRGNFPPRFSGLQFPNYSSELNVNALELDDSALYLCASSLAPTGELFFGEGSRLTVL.

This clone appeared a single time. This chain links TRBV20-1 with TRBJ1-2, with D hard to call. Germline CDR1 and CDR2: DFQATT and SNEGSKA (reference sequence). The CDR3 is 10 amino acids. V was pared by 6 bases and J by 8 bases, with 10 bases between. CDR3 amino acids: CSAISSGYTF. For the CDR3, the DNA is TGCAGTGCCATCAGTAGCGGCTACACCTTC.

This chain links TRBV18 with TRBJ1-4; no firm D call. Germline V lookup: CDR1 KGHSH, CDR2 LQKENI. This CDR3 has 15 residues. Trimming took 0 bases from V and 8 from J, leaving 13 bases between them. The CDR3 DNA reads TGTGCCAGCTCACCACCAACAGCGGCCCGGGAAAAACTGTTTTTT. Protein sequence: CASSPPTAAREKLFF.

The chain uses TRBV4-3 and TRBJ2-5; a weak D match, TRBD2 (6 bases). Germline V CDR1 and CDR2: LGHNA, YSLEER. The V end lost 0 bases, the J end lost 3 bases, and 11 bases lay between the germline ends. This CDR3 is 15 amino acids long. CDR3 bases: TGCGCCAGCAGCCAAGAGCTAGCGCCAGAAGAGACCCAGTACTTC. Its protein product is CASSQELAPEETQYF.